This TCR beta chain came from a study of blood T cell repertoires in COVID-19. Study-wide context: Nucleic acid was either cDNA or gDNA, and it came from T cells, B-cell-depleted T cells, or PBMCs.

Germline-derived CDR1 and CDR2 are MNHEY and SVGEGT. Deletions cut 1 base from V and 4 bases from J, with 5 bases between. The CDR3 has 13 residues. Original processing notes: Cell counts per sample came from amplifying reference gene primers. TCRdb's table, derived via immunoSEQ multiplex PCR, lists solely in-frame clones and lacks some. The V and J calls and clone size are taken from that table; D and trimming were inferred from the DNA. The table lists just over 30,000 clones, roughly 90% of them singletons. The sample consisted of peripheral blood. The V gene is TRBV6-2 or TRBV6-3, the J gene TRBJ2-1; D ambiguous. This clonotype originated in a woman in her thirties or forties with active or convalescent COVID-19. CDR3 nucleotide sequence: TGTGCCAGCAGTTACTACGGTTACAATGAGCAGTTCTTC. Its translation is CASSYYGYNEQFF.